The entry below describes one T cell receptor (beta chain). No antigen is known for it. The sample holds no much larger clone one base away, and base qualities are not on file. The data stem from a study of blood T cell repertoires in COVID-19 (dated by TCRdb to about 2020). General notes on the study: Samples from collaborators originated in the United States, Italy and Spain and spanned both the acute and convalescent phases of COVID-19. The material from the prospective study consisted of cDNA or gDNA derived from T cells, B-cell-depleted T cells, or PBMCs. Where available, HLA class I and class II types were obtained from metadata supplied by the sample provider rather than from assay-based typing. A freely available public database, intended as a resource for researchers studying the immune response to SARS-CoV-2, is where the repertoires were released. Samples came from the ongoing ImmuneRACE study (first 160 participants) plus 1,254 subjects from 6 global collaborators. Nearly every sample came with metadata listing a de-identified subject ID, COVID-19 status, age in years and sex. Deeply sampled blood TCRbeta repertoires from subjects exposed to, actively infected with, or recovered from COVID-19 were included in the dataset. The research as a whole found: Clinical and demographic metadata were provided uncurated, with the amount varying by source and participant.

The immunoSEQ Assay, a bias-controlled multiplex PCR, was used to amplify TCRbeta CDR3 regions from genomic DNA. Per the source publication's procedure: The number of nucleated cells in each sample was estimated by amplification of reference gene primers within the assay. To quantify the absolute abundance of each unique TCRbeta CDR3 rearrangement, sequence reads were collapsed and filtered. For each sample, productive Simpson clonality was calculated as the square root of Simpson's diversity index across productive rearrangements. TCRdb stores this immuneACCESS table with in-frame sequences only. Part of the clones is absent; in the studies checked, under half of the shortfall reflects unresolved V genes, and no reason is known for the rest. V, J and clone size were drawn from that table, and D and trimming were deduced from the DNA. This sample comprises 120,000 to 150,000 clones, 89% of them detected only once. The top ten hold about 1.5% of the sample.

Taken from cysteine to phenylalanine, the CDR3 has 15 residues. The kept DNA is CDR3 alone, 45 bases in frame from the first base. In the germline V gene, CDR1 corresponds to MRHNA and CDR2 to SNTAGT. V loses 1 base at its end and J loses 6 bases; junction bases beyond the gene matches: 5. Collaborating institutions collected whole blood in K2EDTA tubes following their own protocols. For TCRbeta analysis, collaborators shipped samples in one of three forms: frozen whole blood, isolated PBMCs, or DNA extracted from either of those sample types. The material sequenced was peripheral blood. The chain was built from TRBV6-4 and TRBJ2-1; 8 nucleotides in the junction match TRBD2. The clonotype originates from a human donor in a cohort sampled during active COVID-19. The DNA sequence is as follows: TGTGCCAGCAGTGACTATCGGGGGGGCGTCAATGAGCAGTTCTTC. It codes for CASSDYRGGVNEQFF.